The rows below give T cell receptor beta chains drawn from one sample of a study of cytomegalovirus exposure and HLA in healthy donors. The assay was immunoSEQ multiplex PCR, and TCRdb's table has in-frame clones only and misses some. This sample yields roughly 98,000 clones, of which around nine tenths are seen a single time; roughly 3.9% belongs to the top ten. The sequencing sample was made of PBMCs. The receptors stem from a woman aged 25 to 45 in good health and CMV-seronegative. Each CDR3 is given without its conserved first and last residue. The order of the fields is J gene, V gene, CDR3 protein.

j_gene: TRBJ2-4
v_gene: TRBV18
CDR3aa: ASSPTVVLAKNIQY

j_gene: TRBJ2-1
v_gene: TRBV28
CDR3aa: ASTDRVDEQF

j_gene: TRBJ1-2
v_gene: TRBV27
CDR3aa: ASKTDRSLYGYT

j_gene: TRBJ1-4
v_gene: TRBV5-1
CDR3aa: ASSLGRGAGNEKLF

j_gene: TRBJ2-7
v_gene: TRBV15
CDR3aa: ATSRPGQGSIYEQY

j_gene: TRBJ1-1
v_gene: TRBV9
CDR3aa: ASSPRDRGVRTEAF

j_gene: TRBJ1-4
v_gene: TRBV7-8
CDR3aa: ASSLGTGVTNEKLF

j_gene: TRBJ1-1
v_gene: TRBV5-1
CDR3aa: ASSLLGQASEAF

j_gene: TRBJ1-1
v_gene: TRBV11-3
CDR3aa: ASAPTGAGTEAF

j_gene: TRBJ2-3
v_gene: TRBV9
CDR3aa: ASSVEPAGGLTDTQY

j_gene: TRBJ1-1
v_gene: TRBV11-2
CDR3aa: ASSSKTGVEAF

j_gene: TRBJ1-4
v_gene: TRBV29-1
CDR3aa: SALKNEKLF

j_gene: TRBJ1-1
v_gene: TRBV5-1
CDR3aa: ASSLQGMNTEAF

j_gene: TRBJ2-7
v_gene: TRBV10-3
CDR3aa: AIRRDSSYEQY

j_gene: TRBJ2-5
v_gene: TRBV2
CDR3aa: ASSDGPLQETQY

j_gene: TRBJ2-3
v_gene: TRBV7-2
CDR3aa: ASSATVASTDTQY

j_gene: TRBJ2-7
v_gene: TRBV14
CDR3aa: ASSRDRAYEQY